These 30 T cell receptor beta chains were all obtained from the same sample, sequenced in a study of PD-1 blockade in classical Hodgkin lymphoma. Generated by immunoSEQ multiplex PCR, the TCRdb table keeps only in-frame clones and is missing some. The sample contains approximately 22,000 clones, roughly 73% of which appear only once. Every patient experienced relapse after autologous stem cell transplantation, and brentuximab vedotin exposure varied. The material sequenced was peripheral blood mononuclear cells (PBMCs), taken before the second cycle of nivolumab. The receptor source for this set is a human donor with classical Hodgkin lymphoma.

The chain employs TRBV5-6 and TRBJ2-7, with D hard to call. CDR3 length: 13 amino acids. Trimming shortened V by 5 bases and J by 3 bases, and 12 bases separated the two germline ends. Germline V CDR1 and CDR2: SGHDT, YYEEEE. The CDR3 protein is CASSRKSFYEQYF. As DNA, the CDR3 is TGTGCCAGCAGTAGAAAATCCTTCTACGAGCAGTACTTC.

J is TRBJ2-7 and V is TRBV25-1; 11 nucleotides align to TRBD2. The CDR3 spans 18 residues. Germline trimming cut 3 bases from V and 5 bases from J; bases unmatched to any gene: 15. Germline V gene sequence: CDR1 MGHDK, CDR2 SYGVNS. CDR3 in amino acids: CASSDGDSFSGRGDEQYF. CDR3 DNA: TGTGCCAGCAGTGATGGGGACAGCTTTAGCGGGAGGGGGGACGAGCAGTACTTC.

This clone was seen a handful of times. The V gene is TRBV7-8, the J gene TRBJ2-1; possibly TRBD2 for D (6 bases). V was shortened by 3 bases and J by 9 bases, with 24 bases between the two germline ends. The CDR3 extends over 17 amino acids. Germline loops: CDR1 SGHVS, CDR2 FQNEAQ. Written as DNA, the CDR3 is TGTGCCAGCAGCTTTGGGGATAGCGGTAAAGGCTTCGGTGAGCAGTTCTTC. Encoded protein: CASSFGDSGKGFGEQFF.

The V gene is TRBV5-1, the J gene TRBJ1-2; D gene uncertain. CDR1 is SGHRS and CDR2 is YFSETQ in the germline V gene. V lost 0 bases and J 5 bases, leaving 8 bases between the germline ends. CDR3 length: 13 residues. CDR3 loop: CASSLAGRYGYTF. DNA for the CDR3: TGCGCCAGCAGCTTGGCCGGTCGGTATGGCTACACCTTC.

The chain uses TRBV5-1 and TRBJ1-4; possibly TRBD1 for D (5 bases). V was pared by 4 bases and J by 5 bases, with 15 bases between. There are 15 residues in the CDR3. Germline lookup yields CDR1 SGHRS and CDR2 YFSETQ. CDR3 in amino acids: CASSGGRGGNEKLFF. The CDR3 DNA follows: TGCGCCAGCAGCGGTGGACGCGGGGGGAATGAAAAACTGTTTTTT.

V gene TRBV18 combines with J gene TRBJ1-5; D unclear. The V end was cut by 6 bases, the J end by 6 bases, with 15 bases between. The CDR3 spans 14 residues. Germline CDR1 and CDR2: KGHSH and LQKENI. The CDR3 protein is CASSEGSGPQPQHF. CDR3 sequence (DNA): TGTGCCAGCTCCGAAGGGAGTGGGCCTCAGCCCCAGCATTTT.

This clone showed up just a few times. This rearrangement joins TRBV19 to TRBJ2-7; D is uncertain. The germline gives CDR1 LNHDA, CDR2 SQIVND (reference sequence). There are 12 residues in the CDR3. Trimming shortened V by 9 bases and J by 4 bases, and 13 bases separated the two germline ends. The CDR3 sequence is CASTYDGYEQYF. As DNA, the CDR3 is TGTGCCAGCACCTACGACGGATACGAGCAGTACTTC.

This clone appeared a single time. The chain couples TRBV7-9 to TRBJ2-7; TRBD1 agrees at 8 bases. The germline V gene has CDR1 SEHNR and CDR2 FQNEAQ (reference sequence). V lost 4 bases and J lost 1; bases outside the gene matches: 3. The CDR3 spans 14 residues. Written as DNA, the CDR3 is TGTGCCAGCAGCTATACAGGGGGGTCCTACGAGCAGTACTTC. This translates into CASSYTGGSYEQYF.

V is TRBV2 and J is TRBJ2-1; a weak D match, TRBD1 (6 bases). The CDR3 consists of 15 residues. CDR1 is SNHLY, CDR2 FYNNEI, per germline. V lost 5 bases to trimming and J lost 0 bases, with 11 bases between them. The CDR3 is CASSIQDSSYNEQFF. CDR3 DNA sequence: TGTGCCAGCAGTATCCAGGACAGCTCCTACAATGAGCAGTTCTTC. The full variable domain, completed using reference TRBV2 and TRBJ2-1, is EPEVTQTPSHQVTQMGQEVILRCVPISNHLYFYWYRQILGQKVEFLVSFYNNEISEKSEIFDDQFSVERPDGSNFTLKIRSTKLEDSAMYFCASSIQDSSYNEQFFGPGTRLTVL.

This clone was seen just once. CDR3 DNA: TGTGCCAGCAGCCCAACCTCCTACGAGCAGTACTTC. This encodes CASSPTSYEQYF. The rearrangement uses TRBV4-2 and TRBJ2-7, with D uncertain. CDR3 length equals 12 residues. Germline CDR1 is LGHNA and CDR2 is YNFKEQ. V was pared by 4 bases and J by 0 bases, with 4 bases between.

The rearrangement links TRBV19 to TRBJ1-1; 9 bases are shared with TRBD1. CDR3 length: 16 amino acids. CDR1 and CDR2 (germline): LNHDA, SQIVND (reference sequence). V lost 7 bases and J lost 2; bases outside the gene matches: 11. The CDR3 coding sequence is TGTGCCAGTATCAAAATCCCGGGACAGGGAAACACTGAAGCTTTCTTT. Translated, it gives CASIKIPGQGNTEAFF.

The CDR3 DNA reads TGTGCCAGCAGATCTCAGGAGTCCAGCACAGATACGCAGTATTTT. This codes for CASRSQESSTDTQYF. The chain recombines TRBV6-6 with TRBJ2-3, with D unresolved. V lost 6 bases to trimming and J lost 0 bases, with 13 bases between them. Looked up from germline, CDR1 is MNHNY and CDR2 is SVGAGI (reference sequence). The CDR3 runs 15 residues.

This clone is medium-sized within its sample. The chain has TRBV18 and TRBJ1-4, with 7 bases aligning to TRBD1. Germline-derived CDR1 and CDR2 are KGHSH and LQKENI. The J segment lost 6 bases and the V segment lost 2 bases, leaving 3 bases of the junction unmatched. CDR3 length: 14 amino acids. The CDR3 loop reads CASSPRGQDEKLFF. CDR3 DNA: TGTGCCAGCTCACCAAGGGGGCAGGATGAAAAACTGTTTTTT.

This clone was picked up a small number of times. The V and J genes are TRBV19 and TRBJ2-7; unclear D gene. This CDR3 contains 13 residues. Germline lookup yields CDR1 LNHDA and CDR2 SQIVND (reference sequence). Trimming cost V 3 bases and J 3 bases, with 9 bases left between them. The CDR3, as DNA: TGTGCCAGTAGTATGGCGGTGAACTACGAGCAGTACTTC. Amino acid sequence: CASSMAVNYEQYF.

The table lists this clone with a count of one. The CDR3 is CASSEAYMNTEAFF. The CDR3 nucleotides read TGTGCCAGCAGTGAAGCGTATATGAACACTGAAGCTTTCTTT. The chain has TRBV6-1 and TRBJ1-1; D is undetermined. The V end lost 0 bases, the J end lost 0 bases, and 5 bases lay between the germline ends. The CDR3 is made up of 14 amino acids. The germline CDR1 and CDR2 sequences are MNHNS and SASEGT.

This chain uses TRBV2 with TRBJ2-7; TRBD1 aligns across 11 bases. The junction had 10 bases not matched to a gene; V was cut back by 6 bases and J by 6 bases. CDR1 and CDR2 from the germline V gene are SNHLY and FYNNEI. CDR3 size: 15 residues. The CDR3 reads CASRNSDRGQGEQYF. The CDR3 coding sequence is TGTGCCAGCAGAAACTCGGACAGGGGGCAAGGCGAGCAGTACTTC.

The chain links TRBV14 to TRBJ2-2, with unresolved D. Germline V gene lookup returns CDR1 SGHDN and CDR2 FVKESK. V lost 1 base, J lost 9 bases, and 9 bases lay in between. The CDR3 has 13 residues. The CDR3 nucleotides are TGTGCCAGCAGCCAAGGGACCGCTAGGGAGCTGTTTTTT. This encodes CASSQGTARELFF.

This chain connects TRBV19 to TRBJ1-3; D remains ambiguous. V lost 3 bases and J lost 1, with 10 bases in between. Germline V gene data show CDR1 as LNHDA and CDR2 as SQIVND (reference sequence). The CDR3 is 15 residues long. The CDR3 DNA follows: TGTGCCAGTAGTATCCGAGACAAGTCTGGAAACACCATATATTTT. As protein: CASSIRDKSGNTIYF.

This clone was found a few times. The gene calls are TRBV27 and TRBJ2-1, with TRBD2 as a possible D gene (5 bases). The length of the CDR3 is 17 residues. Between the trimmed V and J ends, which lost 2 bases and 5 bases, there was a span of 19 bases. Germline V CDR1 and CDR2: MNHEY, SMNVEV (reference sequence). This CDR3 is CASSLGRFLWGDNEQFF. CDR3 bases: TGTGCCAGCAGTTTAGGAAGGTTTCTGTGGGGAGACAATGAGCAGTTCTTC.

The gene calls are TRBV5-1 and TRBJ2-2; 8 bases fit TRBD1. V gave up 3 bases and J gave up 1 base; unmatched junction bases: 11. Per the germline V gene, CDR1 is SGHRS and CDR2 is YFSETQ. This CDR3 spans 18 amino acids. In DNA, the CDR3 is TGCGCCAGCAGCTCCGGGACAGGTTTCAATAGGAACACCGGGGAGCTGTTTTTT. Its translation: CASSSGTGFNRNTGELFF.

The chain employs TRBV19 and TRBJ1-2; the match to TRBD1 covers 9 bases. The V segment lost 6 bases and the J segment 8 bases; nucleotides outside the gene matches: 4. This CDR3 region has 12 residues. CDR1 and CDR2 from the germline V gene are LNHDA and SQIVND (reference sequence). CDR3 sequence (DNA): TGTGCCAGTAGCCGGACAGGGGTAGGCTACACCTTC. Translation gives CASSRTGVGYTF.

This clone was counted only a few times. The chain recombines TRBV19 with TRBJ1-4; the D is unclear. The CDR3 length is 15 residues. Germline CDR1 LNHDA, CDR2 SQIVND (reference sequence). V was shortened by 3 bases and J by 2 bases, with 10 bases between the two germline ends. Here the CDR3 reads CASSISETTNEKLFF. As DNA, the CDR3 is TGTGCCAGTAGTATTTCGGAAACGACTAATGAAAAACTGTTTTTT.

The sample holds a few counts of this clone. The chain couples TRBV27 to TRBJ2-4, with 8 bases fitting TRBD2. Germline V gene sequence: CDR1 MNHEY, CDR2 SMNVEV (reference sequence). V lost 4 bases and J lost 6; bases outside the gene matches: 5. This CDR3 region has 14 residues. The DNA of the CDR3 is TGTGCCAGCAGTTCGCCGCTAGCGGGAAACATTCAGTACTTC. It specifies CASSSPLAGNIQYF.

The chain carries TRBV6-4 and TRBJ2-3; 11 bases are shared with TRBD2. The CDR3 loop spans 16 amino acids. The trim removed 4 bases at V and 2 bases at J, leaving 5 bases unmatched. Germline assignment: CDR1 MRHNA and CDR2 SNTAGT. DNA for the CDR3: TGTGCCAGCAGTGGCTTAGCGGGAGGGTCCACAGATACGCAGTATTTT. As protein: CASSGLAGGSTDTQYF.

As DNA, the CDR3 is TGCAGCGTTGACAGGGGTTGGGAGACCCAGTACTTC. It is translated as CSVDRGWETQYF. V is TRBV29-1 and J is TRBJ2-5; perhaps TRBD1 as D (6 bases). V was pared by 3 bases and J by 5 bases, with 10 bases between. The V gene's germline CDR1 is SQVTM and CDR2 ANQGSEA. The length of the CDR3 is 12 residues.

The chain joins TRBV11-2 to TRBJ2-1, with TRBD2 matching over 15 bases. Trimming at V came to 4 bases and at J to 5 bases, leaving 9 bases not matched to a gene. Germline V gene lookup returns CDR1 SGHAT and CDR2 FQNNGV. The CDR3 consists of 18 residues. CDR3: CASSSGRGTSGRNNEQFF. In nucleotides, the CDR3 is TGTGCCAGCAGCTCGGGGCGGGGGACTAGCGGGAGGAACAATGAGCAGTTCTTC. Variable domain in full (rest from reference TRBV11-2 and TRBJ2-1): EAGVAQSPRYKIIEKRQSVAFWCNPISGHATLYWYQQILGQGPKLLIQFQNNGVVDDSQLPKDRFSAERLKGVDSTLKIQPAKLEDSAVYLCASSSGRGTSGRNNEQFFGPGTRLTVL.

The V gene is TRBV29-1, the J gene TRBJ1-2, with TRBD1 identical over 8 bases. The CDR3 runs to 14 residues. V shed 6 bases and J 4 bases; nucleotides not matched to a gene: 10. The germline CDR1 and CDR2 sequences are SQVTM and ANQGSEA. The CDR3: CSVTRQGLVYGYTF. CDR3 coding DNA: TGCAGCGTGACCCGACAGGGGCTAGTCTATGGCTACACCTTC.

This clone was detected a few times. This chain links TRBV15 with TRBJ2-7, with 10 positions matching TRBD2. Germline V gene sequence: CDR1 LNHNV, CDR2 YYDKDF (reference sequence). The CDR3 spans 15 residues. With 2 bases clipped from V and 3 bases from J, the junction kept 4 bases outside the gene matches. CDR3 protein: CATSRPGLAIYEQYF. Here the CDR3 DNA reads TGTGCCACCAGCAGACCGGGACTAGCGATCTACGAGCAGTACTTC.

The CDR3 loop is CASSYTTGGANEKLFF. The CDR3 coding sequence is TGTGCCAGCAGTTACACCACAGGGGGAGCTAATGAAAAACTGTTTTTT. This chain joins TRBV6-5 and TRBJ1-4; TRBD1 matches 8 bases. Per germline, CDR1 MNHEY and CDR2 SVGAGI. The CDR3 is made up of 16 amino acids. The V gene end was trimmed by 2 bases and the J gene end by 3 bases; junction bases not matched to a gene: 5.

This clone was seen only a few times. This sequence joins TRBV6-5 and TRBJ1-3, with D possibly being TRBD1 (5 bases). V was cut by 0 bases and J by 2 bases, with 11 bases left in between. CDR3 length: 16 amino acids. Germline loops: CDR1 MNHEY, CDR2 SVGAGI. In DNA form, the CDR3 reads TGTGCCAGCAGTTACTCGCGACAGTCACCTGGAAACACCATATATTTT. Translating it yields CASSYSRQSPGNTIYF.